The 8 T cell receptor beta chains below were found in one sample sequenced in a study of blood T cell repertoires in COVID-19. Repertoires were generated with immunoSEQ multiplex PCR, while TCRdb's copy carries only in-frame clones and drops some. This repertoire shows 35,000 to 40,000 clones, roughly 90% found once; its top ten account for less than 8%. The material sequenced was peripheral blood. The receptors come from a human donor in a cohort sampled during active COVID-19.

V is TRBV25-1 and J is TRBJ2-3, with 7 bases lining up with TRBD1. From germline, CDR1 is MGHDK and CDR2 SYGVNS. This CDR3 region has 15 residues. The V and J ends lost 4 bases and 4 bases, in that order; junction bases with no gene match: 8. CDR3 protein: CASSVSTGVSDTQYF. The CDR3 DNA is TGTGCCAGCAGTGTTAGCACAGGGGTATCAGATACGCAGTATTTT.

The V and J genes are TRBV5-1 and TRBJ1-1; no firm D call. Germline CDR1 SGHRS, CDR2 YFSETQ. This CDR3 contains 15 residues. Trimming took off 0 bases at V and 1 base at J, with 10 bases between the two ends. The DNA for the CDR3 is TGCGCCAGCAGCTTGGAAATGGTAGCGAACACTGAAGCTTTCTTT. Its translation is CASSLEMVANTEAFF. The variable domain in full, with the rest retrieved from reference TRBV5-1 and TRBJ1-1, is KAGVTQTPRYLIKTRGQQVTLSCSPISGHRSVSWYQQTPGQGLQFLFEYFSETQRNKGNFPGRFSGRQFSNSRSEMNVSTLELGDSALYLCASSLEMVANTEAFFGQGTRLTVV.

This chain uses TRBV4-3 with TRBJ2-3; 8 positions agree with TRBD1. The germline V gene has CDR1 LGHNA and CDR2 YSLEER. The CDR3 is 15 amino acids. The J segment lost 5 bases and the V segment lost 0 bases, leaving 4 bases of the junction unmatched. The CDR3 loop reads CASSQDRGRGDTQYF. The CDR3 coding sequence is TGCGCCAGCAGCCAAGACAGGGGGCGAGGAGATACGCAGTATTTT.

This clone was seen only once. This chain links TRBV9 with TRBJ1-6; TRBD1 is a possible D gene (5 bases). This CDR3 region has 15 residues. Trimming removed 0 bases at V and 6 bases at J, with 10 bases between. The germline V gene has CDR1 SGDLS and CDR2 YYNGEE. CDR3 DNA sequence: TGTGCCAGCAGCGTAGAGAACAGGCCTAATTCACCCCTCCACTTT. Translation: CASSVENRPNSPLHF.

The chain has TRBV3-1 (or the pseudogene TRBV3-2) and TRBJ2-3; tentatively, D is TRBD2 (6 bases). V was pared by 1 base and J by 2 bases, with 16 bases between. The germline gives CDR1 LGHDT, CDR2 YNNKEL (reference sequence). CDR3 length equals 17 residues. The CDR3 here is CASSQVKRVGFTDTQYF. As DNA, the CDR3 is TGTGCCAGCAGCCAAGTGAAGCGGGTGGGATTCACAGATACGCAGTATTTT.

This clone was seen a handful of times. In nucleotides, the CDR3 is TGTGCCAGCAGCCAAGATTGGCTAGCGGGGGGCACAGATACGCAGTATTTT. It specifies CASSQDWLAGGTDTQYF. The chain links TRBV3-1 (or the pseudogene TRBV3-2) to TRBJ2-3; TRBD2 matches 10 bases. CDR1 and CDR2 (germline): LGHDT, YNNKEL (reference sequence). J was trimmed by 1 base and V by 0 bases; bases with no gene match: 4. The length of the CDR3 is 17 residues.

The J gene is TRBJ1-2, the V gene TRBV7-9, with a possible D match to TRBD1 (5 bases). V lost 7 bases to trimming and J lost 6 bases, with 15 bases between them. CDR1 and CDR2 from the germline V gene are SEHNR and FQNEAQ (reference sequence). The CDR3 length is 13 residues. The CDR3 region is CASTLQGRNGYTF. Here the CDR3 DNA reads TGTGCCAGCACCCTCCAGGGTAGAAATGGCTACACCTTC.

In its sample, this clone was seen once. The gene calls are TRBV7-8 and TRBJ1-2; D gene unclear. CDR1 SGHVS and CDR2 FQNEAQ come from the germline V gene. Trimming shortened V by 5 bases and J by 0 bases, and 16 bases separated the two germline ends. There are 16 residues in the CDR3. The CDR3 DNA reads TGTGCCAGCAGCCCTAGACGGGAGGGTGCTAACTATGGCTACACCTTC. Amino acid sequence: CASSPRREGANYGYTF.